This T cell receptor (beta chain) was identified in a study of blood T cell repertoires in COVID-19. Background on the study: Acute and convalescent COVID-19 specimens originated in the United States, Italy and Spain.

Looked up from germline, CDR1 is MDHEN and CDR2 is SYDVKM. The CDR3 totals 15 residues. Trimming cost V 8 bases and J 2 bases, with 19 bases left between them. TCRdb's copy holds only in-frame clones and misses some; the assay was immunoSEQ multiplex PCR. The sample holds 150,000 to 200,000 clones, approximately 90% seen once. Seattle researchers signed up patients amid active infection and tracked them longitudinally. The chain uses TRBV28 and TRBJ2-7; possible D gene TRBD2, 5 bases. The specimen was peripheral blood. This sequence was found in a woman in her 70s with COVID-19, enrolled during active disease. The DNA of the CDR3 is TGTGCCAGCCCGCCCGAGGGCAAATCAGCCTACGAGCAGTACTTC. Protein sequence: CASPPEGKSAYEQYF.